What follows are 14 T cell receptor beta chains derived from one specimen sequenced in a study of blood T cell repertoires in COVID-19. The data were produced by immunoSEQ multiplex PCR, yet TCRdb's version contains in-frame clones alone and is incomplete. The table records about 200,000 clones, roughly 84% of them present only once. Material: peripheral blood. The receptor set was obtained from a woman aged 80 or older with acute or convalescent COVID-19.

V is TRBV7-8 and J is TRBJ2-1, with TRBD2 matching over 7 bases. Germline V CDR1 and CDR2: SGHVS, FQNEAQ. The J segment lost 3 bases and the V segment lost 2 bases, leaving 4 bases of the junction unmatched. This CDR3 comprises 15 residues. The CDR3 spells CASSLSGRYYNEQFF. The CDR3 coding sequence is TGTGCCAGCAGCTTATCCGGGAGGTACTACAATGAGCAGTTCTTC.

This sequence joins TRBV18 and TRBJ2-5; a possible D gene is TRBD1 (5 bases). V was cut by 1 base and J by 5 bases, with 5 bases left in between. Germline CDR1 reads KGHSH; CDR2 reads LQKENI. CDR3 length: 12 amino acids. CDR3 in amino acids: CASSPQGETQYF. The CDR3 coding sequence is TGTGCCAGCTCACCACAGGGGGAGACCCAGTACTTC. Supplemented by reference TRBV18 and TRBJ2-5, the full variable domain reads NAGVMQNPRHLVRRRGQEARLRCSPMKGHSHVYWYRQLPEEGLKFMVYLQKENIIDESGMPKERFSAEFPKEGPSILRIQQVVRGDSAAYFCASSPQGETQYFGPGTRLLVL.

The genes are TRBV7-9 and TRBJ1-4, with 10 bases matching TRBD1. Per the germline V gene, CDR1 is SEHNR and CDR2 is FQNEAQ (reference sequence). The V segment lost 4 bases and the J segment 4 bases; nucleotides outside the gene matches: 3. The CDR3 contains 15 residues. CDR3 in amino acids: CASSWGDRGNEKLFF. In DNA, the CDR3 is TGTGCCAGCAGCTGGGGGGACAGGGGTAATGAAAAACTGTTTTTT.

For the CDR3, the DNA is TGTGCCAGCAGCCCAGCGGGGTTTAACACCATATATTTT. It is translated as CASSPAGFNTIYF. V and J are TRBV11-2 and TRBJ1-3; D ambiguous. Germline V gene sequence: CDR1 SGHAT, CDR2 FQNNGV. Trimming shortened V by 5 bases and J by 7 bases, and 12 bases separated the two germline ends. The CDR3 contains 13 residues.

The rearrangement links TRBV4-3 to TRBJ1-2, with 8 positions matching TRBD1. The CDR3 is 16 amino acids. With V trimmed by 3 bases and J by 3 bases, 9 bases remained unmatched. The germline CDR1 and CDR2 sequences are LGHNA and YSLEER. CDR3 sequence reads: CASSQAPQGADYGYTF. The CDR3 region has the DNA TGCGCCAGCAGCCAGGCCCCTCAGGGGGCAGACTATGGCTACACCTTC.

This clone has just a few counts. This chain connects TRBV29-1 to TRBJ2-6, with a tentative D call TRBD2 (6 bases). The CDR3 is made up of 19 amino acids. Trimming pared 3 bases from V and 1 base from J, leaving 22 bases between. CDR1 and CDR2 from the germline V gene are SQVTM and ANQGSEA. This CDR3 is CSVDGGDISSRSGANVLTF. In nucleotides, the CDR3 is TGCAGCGTTGACGGGGGAGACATCAGTTCCCGATCTGGGGCCAACGTCCTGACTTTC.

V is TRBV24-1 and J is TRBJ1-5; 11 nucleotides match TRBD1. Trimming cost V 4 bases and J 7 bases; bases outside gene matches: 5. The CDR3 covers 15 residues. In germline, CDR1 is KGHDR, CDR2 SFDVKD. In nucleotides, the CDR3 is TGTGCCACCAGTGACCGGACAGGGGGCGGGCAGCCCCAGCATTTT. Amino acids: CATSDRTGGGQPQHF.

This clone was detected once. The chain employs TRBV7-2 and TRBJ2-7; 11 positions match TRBD1. Germline values: CDR1 SGHTA, CDR2 FQGNSA. The V gene end was trimmed by 3 bases and the J gene end by 5 bases; junction bases not matched to a gene: 6. This CDR3 is 15 amino acids long. This CDR3 is CASSFRTGGEHEQYF. CDR3 nucleotide sequence: TGTGCCAGCAGCTTCCGGACAGGGGGCGAACACGAGCAGTACTTC.

In the case of this clone: The CDR3 does not end in the conserved phenylalanine or tryptophan, so this is likely a read error. The chain joins TRBV12-3 or TRBV12-4 to TRBJ1-2; D not certain. The V gene lost 1 base and the J gene lost 4 bases, with 4 bases spanning the gap. The CDR3 is 12 residues long. The CDR3 region is CASSLGAYGYTL. DNA for the CDR3: TGTGCCAGCAGTTTAGGGGCCTATGGCTACACCCTC.

Comments on this clone: Other DNA sequences in this specimen translate into the identical CDR3. The V gene is TRBV6-4, the J gene TRBJ1-1; D is undetermined. The CDR3 has 13 amino acids. Germline CDR1 MRHNA, CDR2 SNTAGT. V was trimmed by 6 bases and J by 0 bases, leaving 8 bases between them. The CDR3 is CASSRELNTEAFF. CDR3 DNA: TGTGCCAGCAGCCGGGAGTTGAACACTGAAGCTTTCTTT.

This chain connects TRBV2 to TRBJ1-3; D is ambiguous. CDR1 and CDR2 from the germline V gene are SNHLY and FYNNEI. The CDR3 sequence is 15 residues long. With 6 bases removed from V and 0 bases from J, the gap between germline ends came to 12 bases. The DNA of the CDR3 is TGTGCCAGCAGGAGGGCCCGGAGCTCTGGAAACACCATATATTTT. This sequence encodes CASRRARSSGNTIYF.

The V and J genes are TRBV7-2 and TRBJ1-2; TRBD1 agrees at 8 bases. V gave up 0 bases and J gave up 7 bases; unmatched junction bases: 4. CDR3 length: 14 amino acids. Germline assignment: CDR1 SGHTA and CDR2 FQGNSA. The CDR3 DNA follows: TGTGCCAGCAGCTTAGCTGGCAGGGGGCTTGGCTACACCTTC. Translating gives CASSLAGRGLGYTF.

V is TRBV2 and J is TRBJ2-7, with D unresolved. Trimming left V 8 bases short and J 3 bases short, with 11 bases between. Germline values: CDR1 SNHLY, CDR2 FYNNEI. CDR3 length: 12 residues. CDR3 amino acids: CASGVMRYEQYF. The CDR3 DNA reads as TGTGCCAGCGGAGTCATGCGCTACGAGCAGTACTTC.

The chain has TRBV2 and TRBJ1-2; perhaps TRBD1 as D (5 bases). Germline V gene sequence: CDR1 SNHLY, CDR2 FYNNEI. This CDR3 has 15 residues. V lost 7 bases and J 4 bases, leaving 19 bases between the germline ends. The CDR3 spells CASTPGGKGGYGYTF. CDR3 coding DNA: TGTGCCAGCACCCCCGGGGGAAAGGGCGGCTATGGCTACACCTTC.